This T cell receptor (beta chain) appears in the sequencing data of a study of blood T cell repertoires in COVID-19. Assay: immunoSEQ multiplex PCR; the TCRdb copy retains only in-frame clones and omits some. Seen here are 300,000 or so clones, about 90% observed once, and the top ten hold roughly 8%. CDR1 is LNHNV and CDR2 is YYDKDF in the germline V gene (reference sequence). Losses at the gene ends were 3 bases for V and 5 bases for J; bases not matched to a gene: 11. This CDR3 contains 16 residues. This TCR came from a woman between 45 and 65 years old who had recovered from COVID-19. V is TRBV15 and J is TRBJ2-5, with 8 nucleotides matching TRBD1. Input material: peripheral blood. The CDR3 spells CATSRGGQGSRETQYF. The DNA of the CDR3 is TGTGCCACCAGCAGGGGCGGACAGGGTAGTCGGGAGACCCAGTACTTC.